This T cell receptor (beta chain) is from a study of post-analysis software for immune sequencing data. Study-wide context: Included courses were relapsing-remitting and secondary progressive multiple sclerosis; progressive-relapsing multiple sclerosis was also included. Overall study findings and caveats: Comparison of patients with controls showed about 5 TRBV segments more frequent in patients, TRBV5-6, TRBV5-1 and TRBV20-1 among them. F-measure co-clustering was strong for batch-matched samples. Comparison with controls showed significantly lower normalized Chao1 diversity in multiple sclerosis patients.

Prepared TCR beta cDNA libraries contained unique molecular identifiers. From approximately 0.95 to 9.8 million T cells, around 500,000 cDNA molecules were obtained. A single record per CDR3 protein comes from TCRdb applying MiXCR to the PCR reads. The repertoire consists of 750,000 to 950,000 distinct CDR3 sequences, with approximately 53% occurring once and the leading ten covering 4.6%. Germline V lookup: CDR1 DFQATT, CDR2 SNEGSKA (reference sequence). The CDR3 has 14 amino acids. Trimming cost V 2 bases and J 10 bases; bases outside gene matches: 5. This clonotype was picked up a small number of times. Its antigen is unknown.

The rearrangement joins TRBV20-1 to TRBJ1-6; 10 bases are a match to TRBD1. The clonotype comes from a girl aged 10 to 17 with multiple sclerosis. Sequencing used blood. The CDR3, as DNA: TGCAGTGCTAGACCGGGACAGGGGTGGTCACCCCTCCACTTT. It codes for CSARPGQGWSPLHF.